One and the same sample provided the 6 T cell receptor beta chains below, sequenced in a study of Graves' ophthalmopathy and Graves' hyperthyroidism. TCR beta CDR3 amplification used RNA transcripts. Following a first-round RT-PCR that used HTBI primers, a second-round multiplex PCR was carried out. TCRdb processed the multiplex PCR reads anew with MiXCR; each CDR3 protein has one entry. The sample has over a million distinct CDR3 sequences, about 40% seen once. Sample: peripheral blood or thyroid tissue (not recorded which). The source is an adult man with Graves' hyperthyroidism.

This clonotype was observed at least ten times. CDR3 sequence (DNA): TGTGCCAGCAGCGCGGCGGACAGTCCTAATGAAAAACTGTTTTTT. Translated: CASSAADSPNEKLFF. The chain couples TRBV12-3 or TRBV12-4 to TRBJ1-4; possible D gene TRBD1, 6 bases. V gave up 6 bases and J gave up 3 bases, with 14 bases separating them. The CDR3 consists of 15 residues.

This clonotype was detected a few times. The chain couples TRBV5-1 to TRBJ2-7, with D tentatively TRBD2 (5 bases). The V end lost 4 bases, the J end lost 3 bases, and 11 bases lay between the germline ends. The germline V gene has CDR1 SGHRS and CDR2 YFSETQ. The CDR3 covers 13 residues. The CDR3 spells CASSPVRGYEQYF. In DNA form, the CDR3 reads TGCGCCAGCAGCCCAGTCCGGGGCTACGAGCAGTACTTC.

This sequence joins TRBV14 and TRBJ2-5, with no clear D. Trimming took 5 bases from V and 5 from J, leaving 9 bases between them. Germline values: CDR1 SGHDN, CDR2 FVKESK. The CDR3 covers 12 residues. In nucleotides, the CDR3 is TGTGCCAGCAGCGTTCTGAGTGAGACCCAGTACTTC. Its translation is CASSVLSETQYF.

The chain recombines TRBV12-3 or TRBV12-4 with TRBJ2-5; D may be TRBD2 (5 bases). V lost 4 bases, J lost 4 bases, and 13 bases lay in between. This CDR3 has 14 residues. As DNA, the CDR3 is TGTGCCAGCAGTTACGGCGGGCAGCTAGAGACCCAGTACTTC. Protein product: CASSYGGQLETQYF.

V gene TRBV7-9 combines with J gene TRBJ1-6; TRBD1 agrees at 8 bases. Trimming removed 0 bases from V and 10 bases from J; junction bases left unmatched: 11. The germline V gene has CDR1 SEHNR and CDR2 FQNEAQ (reference sequence). The CDR3 covers 17 residues. In DNA form, the CDR3 reads TGTGCCAGCAGCTTAGCCGGACAGGGTGACGTTCGATCACCCCTCCACTTT. As protein: CASSLAGQGDVRSPLHF.

V is TRBV7-9 and J is TRBJ2-7, with 9 bases aligning to TRBD2. This CDR3 is built from 15 residues. V lost 6 bases to trimming and J lost 2 bases; unmatched junction nucleotides: 8. Germline values: CDR1 SEHNR, CDR2 FQNEAQ (reference sequence). The CDR3: CASSSGLAIAYEQYF. The CDR3 bases are TGTGCCAGCAGTTCTGGACTAGCGATTGCCTACGAGCAGTACTTC.